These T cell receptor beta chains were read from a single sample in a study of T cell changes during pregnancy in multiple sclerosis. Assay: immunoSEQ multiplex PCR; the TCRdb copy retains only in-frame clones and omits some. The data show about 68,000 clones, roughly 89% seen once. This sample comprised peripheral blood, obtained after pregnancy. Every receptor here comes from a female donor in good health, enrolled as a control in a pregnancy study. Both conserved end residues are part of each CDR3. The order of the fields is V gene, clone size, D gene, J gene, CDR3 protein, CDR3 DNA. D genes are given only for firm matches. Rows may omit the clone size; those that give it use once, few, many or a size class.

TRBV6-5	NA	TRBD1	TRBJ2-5	CASRPGQGPQETQYF	TGTGCCAGCAGACCGGGACAGGGTCCCCAAGAGACCCAGTACTTC
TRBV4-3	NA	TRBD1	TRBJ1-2	CASSQEGGDRGPGYTF	TGCGCCAGCAGCCAAGAAGGAGGGGACAGGGGGCCTGGCTACACCTTC
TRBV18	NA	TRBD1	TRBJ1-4	CASSSMTTGNEKLFF	TGTGCCAGCTCATCTATGACGACAGGGAATGAAAAACTGTTTTTT
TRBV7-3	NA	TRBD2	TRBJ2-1	CASSPGGLAGLNEQFF	TGTGCCAGCAGCCCGGGGGGACTAGCGGGTTTGAATGAGCAGTTCTTC
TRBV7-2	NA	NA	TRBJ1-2	CASSPRGYGYTF	TGTGCCAGCAGCCCACGGGGCTATGGCTACACCTTC
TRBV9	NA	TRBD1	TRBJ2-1	CASIRKDRGSYNEQFF	TGTGCCAGCATTCGGAAGGACAGGGGGTCCTACAATGAGCAGTTCTTC
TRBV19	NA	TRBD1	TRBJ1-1	CASSTNDRATEAFF	TGTGCCAGTAGTACAAACGACAGGGCCACTGAAGCTTTCTTT
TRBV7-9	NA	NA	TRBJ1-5	CASSLQGRNQPQHF	TGTGCCAGCAGCTTACAGGGTAGGAACCAGCCCCAGCATTTT
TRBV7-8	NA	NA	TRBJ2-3	CASTERLPEGDTQYF	TGTGCCAGCACCGAGCGGCTACCGGAGGGAGATACGCAGTATTTT
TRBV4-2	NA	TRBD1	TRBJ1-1	CASRDNRGPGNTEAFF	TGTGCCAGCAGAGATAACAGGGGGCCAGGTAACACTGAAGCTTTCTTT
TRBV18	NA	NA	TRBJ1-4	CASSPQQGGEKLFF	TGTGCCAGCTCACCACAACAGGGCGGTGAAAAACTGTTTTTT
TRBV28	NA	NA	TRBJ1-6	CASRRTALNTYNSPLHF	TGTGCCAGCAGGAGGACAGCCCTCAACACTTATAATTCACCCCTCCACTTT
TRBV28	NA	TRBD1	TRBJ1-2	CASRPGQGRGETYYGYTF	TGTGCCAGCAGACCGGGACAGGGGCGAGGTGAAACCTACTATGGCTACACCTTC
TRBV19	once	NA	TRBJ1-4	CASSSDTATNEKLFF	TGTGCCAGTAGTTCCGACACCGCTACTAATGAAAAACTGTTTTTT
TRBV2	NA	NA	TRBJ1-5	CASSSDRINQPQHF	TGTGCCAGCAGCAGCGACAGGATCAATCAGCCCCAGCATTTT
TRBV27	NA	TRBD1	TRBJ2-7	CASSPKPRDRGLNEQYF	TGTGCCAGCAGCCCGAAACCCCGGGACAGGGGGCTAAACGAGCAGTACTTC
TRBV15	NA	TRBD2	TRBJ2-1	CATSRVGLAGELQFF	TGTGCCACCAGCAGAGTAGGACTAGCGGGGGAGTTGCAGTTCTTC
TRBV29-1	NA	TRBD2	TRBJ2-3	CSVGRLPVSGAWTDTQYF	TGCAGCGTCGGGCGCCTGCCGGTTAGCGGGGCCTGGACAGATACGCAGTATTTT
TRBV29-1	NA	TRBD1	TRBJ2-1	CSVASGQRYNEQFF	TGCAGCGTTGCATCGGGACAGAGATACAATGAGCAGTTCTTC
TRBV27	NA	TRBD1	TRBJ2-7	CASSLGQGAHEQYF	TGTGCCAGCAGTTTAGGGCAGGGGGCCCACGAGCAGTACTTC
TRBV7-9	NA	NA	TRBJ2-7	CASSLETVFYEQYF	TGTGCCAGCAGCTTAGAGACTGTCTTCTACGAGCAGTACTTC
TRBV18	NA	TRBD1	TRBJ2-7	CASSPRTGYYEQYF	TGTGCCAGCTCACCTCGGACAGGGTACTACGAGCAGTACTTC
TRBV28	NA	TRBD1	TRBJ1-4	CASLTGRAEKLFF	TGTGCCAGCTTGACAGGGAGAGCTGAAAAACTGTTTTTT
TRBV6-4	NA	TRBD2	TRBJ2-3	CASSEGTSGGDTQYF	TGTGCCAGCAGTGAGGGGACTAGCGGGGGAGATACGCAGTATTTT